The clone carrying this T cell receptor (beta chain) appeared a few times. Its antigen is as yet unknown. The sample comes from a study of T cells in localized non-small cell lung cancer. Study-level findings and limits: The study found T cell clonality highest in uninvolved adjacent lung, above tumor. Those with higher blood T cell density had longer overall survival. In adjacent lung appeared a median about 58 of the top 100 tumor clones.

Profiled with immunoSEQ multiplex PCR; TCRdb holds only in-frame clones, not every one. The table shows approximately 4,400 clones, with over 25% occurring only once. This CDR3 contains 14 residues. Germline CDR1 reads SGHNT; CDR2 reads YENEEA. With V trimmed by 3 bases and J by 1 base, 2 bases remained unmatched. The J gene is TRBJ2-7, the V gene TRBV11-3; 8 bases are a match to TRBD2. This TCR was sampled from a man aged 35 to 70 with stage III squamous cell lung carcinoma. Material: lung tumor tissue, obtained before any cancer treatment. The CDR3 DNA reads TGTGCCAGCAGCTTGGCGGGGGGTTCCTACGAGCAGTACTTC. Translating it yields CASSLAGGSYEQYF.